This T cell receptor (beta chain) appears in the sequencing data of a study of T cell repertoires in cytomegalovirus infection. The wider study: CMV epitopes used comprised recently identified HLA-C-restricted ones and well-studied HLA-B-restricted ones. CMV infection and matching HLA type were both indicated by public TCR beta signatures.

Study findings and constraints: Identification of carriers of CMV plus the relevant HLA was performed using cumulative public TCR beta family frequency. HLA-C-restricted CMV clonotypes gave the most frequent clonotype in two of eight donors.

This clonotype came up once. Its antigen is currently unknown. TCRdb called the reads again in MiXCR, with one record for every CDR3 protein. The sample yields 95,000 to 150,000 distinct CDR3 sequences, 32% seen once. This sequence was found in a human donor in good health (CMV status not recorded). Some clones in this sample may be carry-over from other donors' samples. This sample comprised CD8+ T cells from cultured PBMCs, obtained from culture after CMV antigen stimulation.

This CDR3 is CASTPDGSSYNSPLHF. The CDR3 bases are TGTGCCAGCACTCCCGACGGGAGCTCCTATAATTCACCCCTCCACTTT. The rearrangement joins TRBV27 to TRBJ1-6, with D unresolved. Trimming took off 7 bases at V and 0 bases at J, with 13 bases between the two ends. Germline CDR1 and CDR2: MNHEY and SMNVEV (reference sequence). The CDR3 totals 16 residues.